This entry describes one T cell receptor beta chain. The read finishes 3 residues shy of the CDR3 end, and the germline J gene is used to complete it. Dot-blot hybridization genotyped cervical HPV amplified with MY09/MY11 PCR. The germline V gene encodes CDR1 LNHDA and CDR2 SQIVND (reference sequence). The length of the CDR3 is 13 residues. Trimming stripped 3 bases from V and 3 bases from J, with 9 bases between. This record comes from a study of T cells in women clearing cervical HPV infection. Whole-study context: Cases: HPV16-related CIN3 or worse on histology, 2 invasive cancers. Case blood was drawn when the lesion was first found; control blood after infection became undetectable.

immunoSEQ multiplex PCR used an average of 1200 ng genomic DNA. Libraries were prepared by immunoSEQ multiplex PCR; TCRdb keeps only in-frame clonotypes and omits some of them. The ten top clones account for 24%, within a sample of tens of thousands of clones. The specimen sequenced was blood buffy coat. The receptor was isolated from a woman between 18 and 69 years old with a cervical HPV16 infection that either progressed to CIN3+ or cleared (not recorded which). The chain is built from TRBV19 and TRBJ2-7; D gene unclear. This CDR3 is CASSMGLGYEQYF. The sequenced part of the CDR3 DNA is TGTGCCAGTAGTATGGGCCTCGGCTACGAG.